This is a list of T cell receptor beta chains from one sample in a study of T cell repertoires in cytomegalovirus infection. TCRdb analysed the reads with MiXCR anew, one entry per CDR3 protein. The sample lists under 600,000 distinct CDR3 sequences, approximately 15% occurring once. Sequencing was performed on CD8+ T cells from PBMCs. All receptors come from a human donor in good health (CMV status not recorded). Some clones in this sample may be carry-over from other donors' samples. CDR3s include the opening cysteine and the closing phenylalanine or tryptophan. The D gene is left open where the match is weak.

CDR3aa: CASSSAMSTEAFF
j_gene: TRBJ1-1
d_gene: NA
v_gene: TRBV27

CDR3aa: CASSATVGLAYEQFF
j_gene: TRBJ2-1
d_gene: NA
v_gene: TRBV2

CDR3aa: CASAPWTGGVNTEAFF
j_gene: TRBJ1-1
d_gene: TRBD1
v_gene: TRBV19

CDR3aa: CASSLWDRADTNTEAFF
j_gene: TRBJ1-1
d_gene: TRBD1
v_gene: TRBV11-2

CDR3aa: CASSDPKGREPGTEAFF
j_gene: TRBJ1-1
d_gene: NA
v_gene: TRBV6-1

CDR3aa: CASSLAVDGTNYGYTF
j_gene: TRBJ1-2
d_gene: NA
v_gene: TRBV7-9

CDR3aa: CASSLSGGRSSPLHF
j_gene: TRBJ1-6
d_gene: NA
v_gene: TRBV27

CDR3aa: CASSSRATGRADTQYF
j_gene: TRBJ2-3
d_gene: NA
v_gene: TRBV7-9

CDR3aa: CSVEGRPSGGNYEQYF
j_gene: TRBJ2-7
d_gene: TRBD2
v_gene: TRBV29-1

CDR3aa: CASSTGRDTGELFF
j_gene: TRBJ2-2
d_gene: NA
v_gene: TRBV7-3

CDR3aa: CAISDQKTSEYNEQFF
j_gene: TRBJ2-1
d_gene: TRBD2
v_gene: TRBV10-3

CDR3aa: CASSESLRGSSYEQYF
j_gene: TRBJ2-7
d_gene: NA
v_gene: TRBV9

CDR3aa: CASSSLILGMGNIQYF
j_gene: TRBJ2-4
d_gene: NA
v_gene: TRBV13

CDR3aa: CASSSPDRKETQYF
j_gene: TRBJ2-5
d_gene: TRBD1
v_gene: TRBV7-8

CDR3aa: CASSQDRRTALLMNTEAFF
j_gene: TRBJ1-1
d_gene: NA
v_gene: TRBV14

CDR3aa: CASSLEAILNTEAFF
j_gene: TRBJ1-1
d_gene: NA
v_gene: TRBV5-1

CDR3aa: CATASGPLNRNTGELFF
j_gene: TRBJ2-2
d_gene: TRBD2
v_gene: TRBV7-6

CDR3aa: CASSPSNNRAYGDTDTQYF
j_gene: TRBJ2-3
d_gene: NA
v_gene: TRBV28

CDR3aa: CASRESLRQGLAGYEQYF
j_gene: TRBJ2-7
d_gene: TRBD2
v_gene: TRBV11-2

CDR3aa: CASSPTGTGAVNTEAFF
j_gene: TRBJ1-1
d_gene: TRBD1
v_gene: TRBV18

CDR3aa: CASSPQSWGPDTEAFF
j_gene: TRBJ1-1
d_gene: NA
v_gene: TRBV27

CDR3aa: CASSSWGEQYF
j_gene: TRBJ2-7
d_gene: NA
v_gene: TRBV27

CDR3aa: CASSLAAGGRLETQYF
j_gene: TRBJ2-5
d_gene: TRBD2
v_gene: TRBV12-3/TRBV12-4

CDR3aa: CASSGQGNTFQETQYF
j_gene: TRBJ2-5
d_gene: NA
v_gene: TRBV2

CDR3aa: CSARREGGSSYEQYF
j_gene: TRBJ2-7
d_gene: NA
v_gene: TRBV20-1

CDR3aa: CAITPIPHTGELFF
j_gene: TRBJ2-2
d_gene: NA
v_gene: TRBV10-3

CDR3aa: CASSLIGHTQETQYF
j_gene: TRBJ2-5
d_gene: NA
v_gene: TRBV13

CDR3aa: CASSEYLNEQFF
j_gene: TRBJ2-1
d_gene: NA
v_gene: TRBV25-1